Listed below are T cell receptor beta chains from one sample, sequenced in a study of Ad26.COV2.S vaccination and SARS-CoV-2 variants. Assay: immunoSEQ multiplex PCR; the TCRdb copy retains only in-frame clones and omits some. Of 360,000 or so clones in the sample, around 87% were seen once. The input for sequencing was peripheral blood, taken in a trial of Ad26.COV2.S vaccine versus placebo. The receptors derive from a person aged 18-65 years who received the Ad26.COV2.S COVID-19 vaccine or a placebo. CDR3s include the opening cysteine and the closing phenylalanine or tryptophan. D genes are given only for firm matches. Rows may omit the clone size; those that give it use once, few, many or a size class.

V: TRBV27; size: once; J: TRBJ1-2; D: .; CDR3: CASSPMGGQGRVHYGYTF; DNA: TGTGCCAGCAGTCCCATGGGTGGCCAGGGTCGGGTACACTATGGCTACACCTTC
V: TRBV19; size: .; J: TRBJ1-5; D: .; CDR3: CASSIEGGSNQPQHF; DNA: TGTGCCAGTAGTATAGAGGGTGGTAGCAATCAGCCCCAGCATTTT
V: TRBV7-9; size: .; J: TRBJ2-3; D: .; CDR3: CASSYVTDTQYF; DNA: TGTGCCAGCAGCTACGTCACAGATACGCAGTATTTT
V: TRBV13; size: .; J: TRBJ1-5; D: .; CDR3: CASSQGRSNQPQHF; DNA: TGTGCCAGCAGTCAGGGTAGAAGCAATCAGCCCCAGCATTTT
V: TRBV5-1; size: .; J: TRBJ2-7; D: .; CDR3: CASSLVPGASYEQYF; DNA: TGCGCCAGCAGCTTGGTTCCGGGGGCCTCCTACGAGCAGTACTTC
V: TRBV12-3/TRBV12-4; size: .; J: TRBJ1-1; D: .; CDR3: CASNTWVNTEAFF; DNA: TGTGCCAGCAATACCTGGGTTAACACTGAAGCTTTCTTT
V: TRBV6-5; size: .; J: TRBJ1-1; D: .; CDR3: CASSYSIGSSNTEAFF; DNA: TGTGCCAGCAGTTACTCGATCGGCAGTTCAAACACTGAAGCTTTCTTT
V: TRBV30; size: .; J: TRBJ2-7; D: .; CDR3: CAWLQGYEQYF; DNA: TGTGCCTGGTTACAGGGTTACGAGCAGTACTTC
V: TRBV4-2; size: .; J: TRBJ2-7; D: .; CDR3: CASSQDKNDYEQYF; DNA: TGTGCCAGCAGCCAAGATAAGAACGACTACGAGCAGTACTTC
V: TRBV11-2; size: .; J: TRBJ1-2; D: .; CDR3: CASSLGSWGPLGYTF; DNA: TGTGCCAGCAGCTTAGGGTCTTGGGGTCCGCTCGGCTACACCTTC
V: TRBV2; size: .; J: TRBJ2-1; D: .; CDR3: CASSELGRNEFF; DNA: TGTGCCAGCAGTGAATTAGGTAGAAATGAGTTCTTC
V: TRBV5-1; size: once; J: TRBJ2-1; D: .; CDR3: CASSLGENNEQFF; DNA: TGCGCCAGCAGCTTGGGGGAGAACAATGAGCAGTTCTTC
V: TRBV27; size: .; J: TRBJ1-1; D: TRBD1; CDR3: CASSPPPTGGTEAFF; DNA: TGTGCCAGCAGTCCACCCCCCACAGGGGGCACTGAAGCTTTCTTT
V: TRBV27; size: once; J: TRBJ2-7; D: .; CDR3: CASSWGRTYEQYF; DNA: TGTGCCAGCAGTTGGGGCAGAACCTACGAGCAGTACTTC
V: TRBV7-9; size: .; J: TRBJ2-5; D: .; CDR3: CASSPPGSGYQETQYF; DNA: TGTGCCAGCAGCCCCCCCGGAAGCGGCTACCAAGAGACCCAGTACTTC
V: TRBV27; size: .; J: TRBJ1-2; D: TRBD1; CDR3: CASSPDRGYGYTF; DNA: TGTGCCAGCAGTCCGGACAGGGGTTATGGCTACACCTTC
V: TRBV12-3/TRBV12-4; size: .; J: TRBJ2-7; D: TRBD1; CDR3: CASSWGTVGEQYF; DNA: TGTGCCAGCAGTTGGGGGACAGTCGGAGAGCAGTACTTC
V: TRBV5-6; size: .; J: TRBJ2-5; D: .; CDR3: CASSPLGASQETQYF; DNA: TGTGCCAGCAGCCCCCTTGGGGCTTCCCAAGAGACCCAGTACTTC
V: TRBV28; size: .; J: TRBJ1-4; D: .; CDR3: CASSLEGREKLFF; DNA: TGTGCCAGCAGTTTGGAGGGGCGGGAAAAACTGTTTTTT
V: TRBV28; size: .; J: TRBJ2-3; D: .; CDR3: CASSFDRSTDTQYF; DNA: TGTGCCAGCAGCTTTGACAGGAGCACAGATACGCAGTATTTT
V: TRBV4-3; size: .; J: TRBJ2-1; D: TRBD2; CDR3: CASSQDRSGGSNEQFF; DNA: TGCGCCAGCAGCCAAGATAGAAGCGGGGGGAGCAATGAGCAGTTCTTC
V: TRBV18; size: .; J: TRBJ1-6; D: .; CDR3: CASSPRGLGSSNNSPLHF; DNA: TGTGCCAGCTCACCACGGGGTTTGGGTTCCTCAAATAATTCACCCCTCCACTTT
V: TRBV28; size: .; J: TRBJ1-2; D: .; CDR3: CASAGNPWGYGYTF; DNA: TGTGCCAGCGCCGGCAACCCCTGGGGCTATGGCTACACCTTC
V: TRBV9; size: .; J: TRBJ2-2; D: .; CDR3: CASSVVAANTGELFF; DNA: TGTGCCAGCAGCGTAGTCGCAGCGAACACCGGGGAGCTGTTTTTT
V: TRBV27; size: .; J: TRBJ2-4; D: .; CDR3: CASSLSEGAKNIQYF; DNA: TGTGCCAGCAGTTTATCAGAGGGAGCCAAAAACATTCAGTACTTC
V: TRBV6-5; size: .; J: TRBJ2-2; D: .; CDR3: CASSRGWELFF; DNA: TGTGCCAGCAGCCGTGGATGGGAGCTGTTTTTT